The next 17 T cell receptor beta chains were all read from a single sample in a study of T-cell memory formation after mild COVID-19 (dated by TCRdb to the early 2020s). Library construction relied on 5' RACE. The sequencer listed for this sample is Illumina NovaSeq 6000. Through fastp at Q25 and MiXCR, TCRdb rebuilt clones from the public reads, retaining in-frame beta chains. Rows merge per CDR3 protein into single entries with the most common DNA and genes. The sample includes about 310,000 distinct CDR3 sequences, with 15% to 20% observed a single time. Together, the top ten hold over 20% of the sample. What was sequenced was PBMCs or a T cell subset sorted from them (not recorded which). The receptors come from a man in his late teens or twenties who had mild COVID-19 (a few samples of this study predate the infection). The sample titles of this study are shuffled in the database, so cell type and time point are left out; the donor was told from shared clones.

This chain connects TRBV9 to TRBJ1-2; D gene unclear. The CDR3 sequence is 14 residues long. The ends were cut back, 2 bases at V and 4 bases at J, with 12 bases in the middle. Germline V gene lookup returns CDR1 SGDLS and CDR2 YYNGEE. The CDR3 loop is CASSVEDAVYGYTF. The DNA for the CDR3 is TGTGCCAGCAGCGTTGAGGATGCCGTCTATGGCTACACCTTC.

The genes are TRBV24-1 and TRBJ2-4; tentatively, D is TRBD2 (6 bases). The CDR3 loop spans 17 amino acids. The germline V gene encodes CDR1 KGHDR and CDR2 SFDVKD. V was pared by 3 bases and J by 0 bases, with 14 bases between. The CDR3 is CATSDGDSRSAKNIQYF. CDR3 coding DNA: TGTGCCACCAGTGATGGGGACTCTCGATCAGCCAAAAACATTCAGTACTTC.

This clonotype was counted only a few times. V gene TRBV29-1 combines with J gene TRBJ2-2; weak D call: TRBD1 (5 bases). Germline V gene sequence: CDR1 SQVTM, CDR2 ANQGSEA. V was shortened by 5 bases and J by 4 bases, with 8 bases between the two germline ends. The CDR3 length is 12 residues. CDR3 region: CSVPGITGELFF. CDR3 bases: TGCAGCGTTCCAGGGATCACCGGGGAGCTGTTTTTT.

This clonotype came up a few times. The chain carries TRBV20-1 and TRBJ1-6; a possible D gene is TRBD1 (6 bases). This CDR3 is built from 12 residues. V was shortened by 7 bases and J by 10 bases, with 14 bases between the two germline ends. Germline CDR1 is DFQATT and CDR2 is SNEGSKA (reference sequence). This CDR3 is CSVGGRGSPLHF. DNA of the CDR3: TGCAGTGTGGGGGGCAGGGGATCACCCCTCCACTTT.

The chain employs TRBV29-1 and TRBJ2-2; TRBD1 matches at 9 bases. The CDR3 loop spans 17 amino acids. Germline-derived CDR1 and CDR2 are SQVTM and ANQGSEA. The V and J ends lost 5 bases and 5 bases, in that order; junction bases with no gene match: 15. DNA of the CDR3: TGCAGCGTTACGGGGAGGGACAGGGTTGAGGCTACCGGGGAGCTGTTTTTT. Its protein is CSVTGRDRVEATGELFF.

This clonotype was picked up a small number of times. The CDR3 sequence is CASSYPMDSYTEAFF. CDR3 coding DNA: TGTGCCAGCAGTTACCCAATGGACAGCTACACTGAAGCTTTCTTT. The V and J genes are TRBV6-6 and TRBJ1-1, with D tentatively TRBD1 (6 bases). V was clipped by 2 bases and J by 3 bases, with 13 bases between them. The CDR3 is 15 residues long. Germline CDR1 is MNHNY and CDR2 is SVGAGI (reference sequence).

V gene TRBV6-5 combines with J gene TRBJ1-3; D remains unclear. With 2 bases removed from V and 0 bases from J, the gap between germline ends came to 8 bases. CDR1 is MNHEY, CDR2 SVGAGI, per germline. The CDR3 consists of 15 residues. CDR3 amino acids: CASSYGLSSGNTIYF. In nucleotides, the CDR3 is TGTGCCAGCAGTTACGGGCTGAGCTCTGGAAACACCATATATTTT.

The J gene is TRBJ2-3, the V gene TRBV6-2 or TRBV6-3; D is perhaps TRBD2 (6 bases). V shed 5 bases and J shed 3 bases, with 15 bases lying between them. Per the germline V gene, CDR1 is MNHEY and CDR2 is SVGEGT. CDR3 size: 15 residues. CDR3 protein: CASSPGTDPTDTQYF. The CDR3 region has the DNA TGTGCCAGCAGTCCTGGGACTGATCCTACAGATACGCAGTATTTT.

The chain couples TRBV7-8 to TRBJ2-1, with D tentatively TRBD1 (6 bases). Germline-derived CDR1 and CDR2 are SGHVS and FQNEAQ. The CDR3 loop spans 12 amino acids. V shed 4 bases and J shed 9 bases, with 10 bases lying between them. The CDR3 loop is CASSYRVREQFF. In nucleotides, the CDR3 is TGTGCCAGCAGCTACAGGGTTCGTGAGCAGTTCTTC.

The chain combines TRBV5-1 with TRBJ1-1; D is possibly TRBD1 (6 bases). The germline V gene encodes CDR1 SGHRS and CDR2 YFSETQ. This CDR3 is built from 14 residues. V was trimmed by 0 bases and J by 5 bases, leaving 11 bases between them. CDR3 in DNA: TGCGCCAGCAGCTTGGTCCCGGGGGCGACTGAAGCTTTCTTT. Its protein product is CASSLVPGATEAFF.

This clonotype came up many times. The chain recombines TRBV6-6 with TRBJ1-6; D is unclear. Deletions cut 7 bases from V and 15 bases from J, with 19 bases between. Germline CDR1 reads MNHNY; CDR2 reads SVGAGI (reference sequence). The CDR3 is 13 amino acids. This CDR3 is CASKETSSSSLHF. The CDR3 DNA reads as TGTGCCAGCAAGGAGACAAGCTCGTCGAGCCTCCACTTT.

This clonotype was recorded a few times. The chain is built from TRBV7-9 and TRBJ1-1; no clear D gene. The CDR3 is made up of 11 amino acids. Germline CDR1 reads SEHNR; CDR2 reads FQNEAQ (reference sequence). Trimming took 3 bases from V and 9 from J, leaving 8 bases between them. The CDR3 loop reads CASSFGRQAFF. Written as DNA, the CDR3 is TGTGCCAGCAGCTTTGGCAGGCAAGCTTTCTTT.

This clonotype was recorded many times. The V gene is TRBV11-2, the J gene TRBJ2-5; no clear D. The V gene lost 6 bases and the J gene lost 2 bases, with 22 bases spanning the gap. The CDR3 sequence is 17 residues long. Germline V lookup: CDR1 SGHAT, CDR2 FQNNGV. CDR3 amino acids: CASRLKAWASPQETQYF. DNA of the CDR3: TGTGCCAGCAGACTAAAAGCATGGGCGTCTCCGCAAGAGACCCAGTACTTC. Using reference TRBV11-2 and TRBJ2-5 for the parts outside the CDR3, the full variable domain is EAGVAQSPRYKIIEKRQSVAFWCNPISGHATLYWYQQILGQGPKLLIQFQNNGVVDDSQLPKDRFSAERLKGVDSTLKIQPAKLEDSAVYLCASRLKAWASPQETQYFGPGTRLLVL.

This clonotype was counted between two and nine times. This chain uses TRBV5-1 with TRBJ2-7; 10 bases line up with TRBD1. This CDR3 has 15 residues. The germline CDR1 and CDR2 sequences are SGHRS and YFSETQ. The V segment lost 5 bases and the J segment 1 base; nucleotides outside the gene matches: 6. The CDR3 reads CASRLLGQGSYEQYF. DNA for the CDR3: TGCGCCAGCAGGCTGCTGGGACAGGGGTCCTACGAGCAGTACTTC.

This clonotype was seen ten or more times. The chain has TRBV5-1 and TRBJ1-1; possible D gene TRBD1, 5 bases. This CDR3 contains 14 residues. V was cut by 6 bases and J by 3 bases, with 15 bases left in between. Germline-derived CDR1 and CDR2 are SGHRS and YFSETQ. CDR3 amino acids: CASNPRGGDTEAFF. For the CDR3, the DNA is TGCGCCAGCAACCCAAGGGGAGGTGACACTGAAGCTTTCTTT.

In its sample, this clonotype was seen a few times. This chain joins TRBV27 and TRBJ1-5; no reliable D call. Trimming removed 6 bases from V and 4 bases from J, with 16 bases in between. Germline CDR1 and CDR2: MNHEY and SMNVEV (reference sequence). The CDR3 is made up of 15 amino acids. CDR3 sequence: CASSPIRGGNQPQHF. The CDR3 bases are TGTGCCAGCAGCCCCATCCGGGGAGGGAATCAGCCCCAGCATTTT.

This clonotype was picked up a small number of times. The V gene is TRBV27, the J gene TRBJ2-1; D is perhaps TRBD1 or TRBD2 (5 bases each). CDR1 is MNHEY and CDR2 is SMNVEV in the germline V gene (reference sequence). Trimming took off 1 base at V and 6 bases at J, with 10 bases between the two ends. This CDR3 comprises 14 residues. CDR3 residues: CASSLLGVGNEQFF. The CDR3 nucleotides read TGTGCCAGCAGTTTATTGGGGGTGGGCAATGAGCAGTTCTTC.